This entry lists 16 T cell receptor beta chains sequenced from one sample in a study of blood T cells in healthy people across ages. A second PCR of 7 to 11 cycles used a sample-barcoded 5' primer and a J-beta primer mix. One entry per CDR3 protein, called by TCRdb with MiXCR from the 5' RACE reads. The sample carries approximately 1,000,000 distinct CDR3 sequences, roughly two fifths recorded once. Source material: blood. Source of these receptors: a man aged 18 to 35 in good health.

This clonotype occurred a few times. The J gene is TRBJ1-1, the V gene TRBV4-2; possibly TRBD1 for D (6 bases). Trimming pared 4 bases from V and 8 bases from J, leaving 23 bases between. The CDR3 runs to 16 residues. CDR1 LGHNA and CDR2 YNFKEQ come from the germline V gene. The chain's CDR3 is CASSPGMDSGFFEAFF. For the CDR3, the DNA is TGTGCCAGCAGCCCAGGAATGGACAGTGGGTTTTTCGAAGCTTTCTTT.

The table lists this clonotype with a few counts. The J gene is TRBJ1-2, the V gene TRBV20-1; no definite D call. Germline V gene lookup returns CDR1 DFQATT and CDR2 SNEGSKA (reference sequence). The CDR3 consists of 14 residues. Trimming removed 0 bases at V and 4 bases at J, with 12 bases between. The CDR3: CSARDRIQSYGYTF. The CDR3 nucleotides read TGCAGTGCTAGAGATAGGATCCAGTCCTATGGCTACACCTTC.

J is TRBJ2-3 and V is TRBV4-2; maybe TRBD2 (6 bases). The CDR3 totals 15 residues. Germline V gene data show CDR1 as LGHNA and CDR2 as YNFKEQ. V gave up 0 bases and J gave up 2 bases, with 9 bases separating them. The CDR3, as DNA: TGTGCCAGCAGCCAAGAGGGGACTTACACAGATACGCAGTATTTT. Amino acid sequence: CASSQEGTYTDTQYF.

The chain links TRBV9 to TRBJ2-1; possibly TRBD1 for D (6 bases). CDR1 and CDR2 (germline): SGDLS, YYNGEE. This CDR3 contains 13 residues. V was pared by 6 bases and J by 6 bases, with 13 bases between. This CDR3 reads CASKPTGGNEQFF. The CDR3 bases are TGTGCCAGCAAACCGACAGGAGGCAATGAGCAGTTCTTC. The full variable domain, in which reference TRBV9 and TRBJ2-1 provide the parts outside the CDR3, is DSGVTQTPKHLITATGQRVTLRCSPRSGDLSVYWYQQSLDQGLQFLIQYYNGEERAKGNILERFSAQQFPDLHSELNLSSLELGDSALYFCASKPTGGNEQFFGPGTRLTVL.

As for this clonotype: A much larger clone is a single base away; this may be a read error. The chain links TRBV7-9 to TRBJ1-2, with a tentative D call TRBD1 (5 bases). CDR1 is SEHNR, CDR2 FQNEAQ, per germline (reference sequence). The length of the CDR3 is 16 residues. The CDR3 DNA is TGTGCCGGCAGCTTAGGGACTGGCGGTACTAACTATGGCTACACCTTC. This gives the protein CAGSLGTGGTNYGYTF.

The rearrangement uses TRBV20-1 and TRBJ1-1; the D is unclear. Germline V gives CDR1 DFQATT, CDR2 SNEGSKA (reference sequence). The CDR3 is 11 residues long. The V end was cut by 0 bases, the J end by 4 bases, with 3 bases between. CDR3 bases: TGCAGTGCTAGAGAGGGCACTGAAGCTTTCTTT. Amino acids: CSAREGTEAFF.

DNA of the CDR3: TGTGCCAGCAGTTTATTGGGGGACTACGAGCAGTACTTC. Amino acids: CASSLLGDYEQYF. The rearrangement links TRBV28 to TRBJ2-5; either TRBD1 or TRBD2 may supply D (5 bases each). Gene TRBJ2-7 matches the end of the DNA better, so the J call may be wrong. The CDR3 has 13 amino acids. Germline V gives CDR1 MDHEN, CDR2 SYDVKM.

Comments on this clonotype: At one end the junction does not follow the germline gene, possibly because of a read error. As DNA, the CDR3 is TGTGCCAGCAGGGAAGGGTTTGTGAACACTGAAGCTTTCTTT. Translation: CASREGFVNTEAFF. This rearrangement joins TRBV2 to TRBJ1-1; D remains ambiguous. The CDR3 spans 14 residues. Germline V CDR1 and CDR2: SNHLY, FYNNEI. Full variable domain (missing parts from reference TRBV2 and TRBJ1-1): EPEVTQTPSHQVTQMGQEVILRCVPISNHLYFYWYRQILGQKVEFLVSFYNNEISEKSEIFDDQFSVERPDGSNFTLKIRSTKLEDSAMYFCASREGFVNTEAFFGQGTRLTVV.

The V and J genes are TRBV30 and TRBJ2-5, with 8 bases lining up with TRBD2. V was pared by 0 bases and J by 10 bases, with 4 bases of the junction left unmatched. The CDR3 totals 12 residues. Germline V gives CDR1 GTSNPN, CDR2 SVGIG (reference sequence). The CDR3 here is CAWSVRGGLQYF. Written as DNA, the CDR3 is TGTGCCTGGAGTGTACGGGGGGGACTCCAGTACTTC.

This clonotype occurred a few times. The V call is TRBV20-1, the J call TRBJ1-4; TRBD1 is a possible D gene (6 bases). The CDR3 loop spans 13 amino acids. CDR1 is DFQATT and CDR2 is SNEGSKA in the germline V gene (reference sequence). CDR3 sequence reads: CSTMDRINEKLFF. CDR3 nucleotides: TGCAGCACCATGGACAGAATTAATGAAAAACTGTTTTTT.

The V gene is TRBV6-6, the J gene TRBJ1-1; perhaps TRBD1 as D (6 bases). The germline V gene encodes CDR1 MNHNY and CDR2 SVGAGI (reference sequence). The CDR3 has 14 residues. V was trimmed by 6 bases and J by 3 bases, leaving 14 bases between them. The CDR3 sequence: CASSKTGADTEAFF. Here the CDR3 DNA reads TGTGCCAGCAGCAAGACGGGGGCGGACACTGAAGCTTTCTTT.

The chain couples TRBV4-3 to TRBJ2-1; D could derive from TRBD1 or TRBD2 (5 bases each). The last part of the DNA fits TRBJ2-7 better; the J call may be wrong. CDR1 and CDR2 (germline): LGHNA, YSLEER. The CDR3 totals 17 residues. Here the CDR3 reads CASSQTLRDLSYNEQYF. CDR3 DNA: TGCGCCAGCAGCCAAACTCTCAGGGACCTCTCCTACAATGAGCAGTACTTC.

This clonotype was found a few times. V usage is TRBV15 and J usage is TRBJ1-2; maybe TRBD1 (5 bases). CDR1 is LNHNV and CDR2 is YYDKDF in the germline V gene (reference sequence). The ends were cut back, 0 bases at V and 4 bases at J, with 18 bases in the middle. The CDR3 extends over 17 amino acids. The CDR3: CATSRDYDRHPLYGYTF. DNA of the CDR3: TGTGCCACCAGCAGAGATTACGACAGACATCCCCTCTATGGCTACACCTTC. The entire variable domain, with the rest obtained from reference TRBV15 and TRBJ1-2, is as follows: DAMVIQNPRYQVTQFGKPVTLSCSQTLNHNVMYWYQQKSSQAPKLLFHYYDKDFNNEADTPDNFQSRRPNTSFCFLDIRSPGLGDTAMYLCATSRDYDRHPLYGYTFGSGTRLTVV.

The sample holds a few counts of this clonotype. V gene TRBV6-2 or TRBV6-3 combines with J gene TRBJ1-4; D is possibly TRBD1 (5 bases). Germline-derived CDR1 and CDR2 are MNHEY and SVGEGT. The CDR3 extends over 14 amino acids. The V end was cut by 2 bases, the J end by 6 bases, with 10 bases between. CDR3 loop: CASSYLGVDEKLFF. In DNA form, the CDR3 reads TGTGCCAGCAGTTACCTGGGGGTGGATGAAAAACTGTTTTTT.

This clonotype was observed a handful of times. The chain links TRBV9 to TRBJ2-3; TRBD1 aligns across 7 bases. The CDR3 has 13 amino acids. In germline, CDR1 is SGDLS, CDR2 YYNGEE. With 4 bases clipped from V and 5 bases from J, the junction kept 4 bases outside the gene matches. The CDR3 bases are TGTGCCAGCAGCAGGGGGCACAAAGATACGCAGTATTTT. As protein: CASSRGHKDTQYF.

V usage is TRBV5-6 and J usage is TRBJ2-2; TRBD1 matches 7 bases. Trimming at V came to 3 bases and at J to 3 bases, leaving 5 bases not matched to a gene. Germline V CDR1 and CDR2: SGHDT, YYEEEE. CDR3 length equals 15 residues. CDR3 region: CASSSYDRDTGELFF. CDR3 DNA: TGTGCCAGCAGCTCTTATGACAGGGACACCGGGGAGCTGTTTTTT.